One and the same sample provided the 14 T cell receptor beta chains below, sequenced in a study of blood T cell repertoires in COVID-19. Profiled with immunoSEQ multiplex PCR; TCRdb holds only in-frame clones, not every one. This sample has 110,000 to 150,000 clones; 79% occur once, and the top ten carry 8.6%. The material sequenced was peripheral blood. These receptors came from a man aged 50 or older with active or convalescent COVID-19.

The J gene is TRBJ1-5, the V gene TRBV29-1; D unresolved. Per the germline V gene, CDR1 is SQVTM and CDR2 is ANQGSEA. Trimming left V 4 bases short and J 1 base short, with 5 bases between. CDR3 length: 12 residues. CDR3 coding DNA: TGCAGCGTTGCGGGGAGCAATCAGCCCCAGCATTTT. Translating gives CSVAGSNQPQHF.

The chain couples TRBV7-3 to TRBJ1-2; a possible D gene is TRBD1 (5 bases). The CDR3 extends over 15 amino acids. Looked up from germline, CDR1 is SGHTA and CDR2 is FQGTGA. The V end was cut by 5 bases, the J end by 6 bases, with 19 bases between. CDR3 nucleotide sequence: TGTGCCAGCAGCCCCAGCGGGGCCCGATCTGATGGCTACACCTTC. Amino acids: CASSPSGARSDGYTF.

The chain's CDR3 is CASLDRGKNTEAFF. CDR3 sequence (DNA): TGTGCCAGCCTCGACAGGGGGAAGAACACTGAAGCTTTCTTT. This rearrangement joins TRBV28 to TRBJ1-1; TRBD1 agrees at 9 bases. V dropped 8 bases and J dropped 1; count of bases not matched to a gene: 5. CDR3 length: 14 residues. Germline CDR1 is MDHEN and CDR2 is SYDVKM.

The chain combines TRBV6-5 with TRBJ2-1; 10 nucleotides line up with TRBD2. After removal of 2 bases from V and 2 bases from J, the junction contained 0 bases not matched to a gene. The CDR3 length is 15 residues. The germline V gene encodes CDR1 MNHEY and CDR2 SVGAGI. The CDR3 loop is CASSYGLAAYNEQFF. Written as DNA, the CDR3 is TGTGCCAGCAGTTACGGACTAGCGGCCTACAATGAGCAGTTCTTC.

The rearrangement links TRBV7-8 to TRBJ2-3; TRBD2 agrees at 16 bases. The CDR3 covers 19 residues. J gave up 2 bases and V 8 bases, and 13 bases lay outside the gene matches. The germline V gene encodes CDR1 SGHVS and CDR2 FQNEAQ. The CDR3 coding sequence is TGTGCCAGCTGCTCCCAATCGGGACTAGCGGGAGGGGACACAGATACGCAGTATTTT. Translating gives CASCSQSGLAGGDTDTQYF.

This chain connects TRBV7-3 to TRBJ2-7, with 8 bases aligning to TRBD1. Germline CDR1 reads SGHTA; CDR2 reads FQGTGA. The CDR3 sequence is 15 residues long. The V segment lost 2 bases and the J segment 7 bases; nucleotides outside the gene matches: 10. CDR3 in DNA: TGTGCCAGCAGCTTACGGCCAGGGGGCGCGGGGGAGCAGTACTTC. Its translation is CASSLRPGGAGEQYF.

This sequence joins TRBV5-4 and TRBJ2-5, with D perhaps TRBD1 (6 bases). The CDR3 totals 14 residues. V was trimmed by 0 bases and J by 4 bases, leaving 10 bases between them. Germline CDR1 SGHNT, CDR2 YYREEE (reference sequence). CDR3 residues: CASSLAGRGETQYF. The CDR3 DNA reads as TGTGCCAGCAGCTTGGCCGGCAGGGGAGAGACCCAGTACTTC.

The gene calls are TRBV7-2 and TRBJ2-7; 14 bases are a match to TRBD2. The V gene end was trimmed by 5 bases and the J gene end by 5 bases; junction bases not matched to a gene: 8. Germline CDR1 and CDR2: SGHTA and FQGNSA. CDR3 length equals 16 residues. The CDR3 DNA follows: TGTGCCAGCAGCACCCGACTAGCGGGAGGGCCACACGAGCAGTACTTC. It is translated as CASSTRLAGGPHEQYF.

The chain uses TRBV28 and TRBJ1-5, with a possible D match to TRBD1 (6 bases). The germline CDR1 and CDR2 sequences are MDHEN and SYDVKM. The CDR3 totals 15 residues. V was cut by 6 bases and J by 2 bases, with 14 bases left in between. CDR3: CASSPGGRGNQPQHF. In DNA form, the CDR3 reads TGTGCCAGCAGCCCGGGGGGCAGGGGCAATCAGCCCCAGCATTTT.

The V gene is TRBV13, the J gene TRBJ2-3; 12 bases agree with TRBD2. Trimming took 4 bases from V and 2 from J; bases not matched to a gene: 7. Germline V CDR1 and CDR2: PRHDT, FYEKMQ (reference sequence). The CDR3 runs 17 residues. In nucleotides, the CDR3 is TGTGCCAGCAGCTCTCCGACTAGCGGGAGTATCACAGATACGCAGTATTTT. Encoded protein: CASSSPTSGSITDTQYF.

The chain couples TRBV25-1 to TRBJ2-3, with TRBD2 identical over 11 bases. CDR3 length: 13 residues. Germline loops: CDR1 MGHDK, CDR2 SYGVNS. After removal of 8 bases from V and 5 bases from J, the junction contained 3 bases not matched to a gene. This chain's CDR3 is CASLLAGGDTQYF. CDR3 sequence (DNA): TGTGCCAGCCTGCTAGCGGGAGGAGATACGCAGTATTTT.

J is TRBJ2-3 and V is TRBV19, with D possibly matching TRBD1 (5 bases). V lost 5 bases, J lost 0 bases, and 9 bases lay in between. Germline V gene data show CDR1 as LNHDA and CDR2 as SQIVND (reference sequence). CDR3 length: 14 amino acids. CDR3 bases: TGTGCCAGTAGTTTCGCAGGGAGCACAGATACGCAGTATTTT. This encodes CASSFAGSTDTQYF.

This chain joins TRBV20-1 and TRBJ1-1; unclear D gene. Germline assignment: CDR1 DFQATT and CDR2 SNEGSKA (reference sequence). Trimming cost V 1 base and J 8 bases, with 8 bases left between them. The CDR3 is made up of 11 amino acids. CDR3 residues: CSARGWQEAFF. The CDR3 region has the DNA TGCAGTGCTAGAGGGTGGCAGGAAGCTTTCTTT.

The V gene is TRBV19, the J gene TRBJ2-2; D is unresolved. Germline loops: CDR1 LNHDA, CDR2 SQIVND (reference sequence). Trimming removed 11 bases at V and 1 base at J, with 17 bases between. This CDR3 comprises 15 residues. The CDR3 is CALSAPGRNTGELFF. CDR3 DNA sequence: TGTGCCCTCTCCGCCCCGGGTAGGAACACCGGGGAGCTGTTTTTT. Based on the CDR3 plus reference TRBV19 and TRBJ2-2, the full variable domain is DGGITQSPKYLFRKEGQNVTLSCEQNLNHDAMYWYRQDPGQGLRLIYYSQIVNDFQKGDIAEGYSVSREKKESFPLTVTSAQKNPTAFYLCALSAPGRNTGELFFGEGSRLTVL.